The 5 T cell receptor beta chains reported below all come from one sample, sequenced in a study of siplizumab effects on memory and regulatory T cells (dated by TCRdb to the late 2010s). The library relied on the immunoSEQ multiplex PCR assay. The clones in this table, taken by TCRdb from immuneACCESS, are in-frame only. Not every clone is retained; where verified, under half of the shortfall comes from an unresolved V gene, and the cause of the rest is unknown. The sample table lists approximately 46,000 clones, nearly 95% of them with a count of one. The ten top clones hold 17% of the sample. Material for sequencing was CD8+ T cells sorted from blood. These receptors all stem from a human donor in good health.

V is TRBV11-1 and J is TRBJ2-7, with 7 nucleotides matching TRBD1. CDR1 SGHAT and CDR2 FQDESV come from the germline V gene (reference sequence). Trimming removed 4 bases from V and 3 bases from J; junction bases left unmatched: 9. The CDR3 is 15 amino acids. CDR3 nucleotides: TGTGCCAGCAGCTCGACCGGACAGGACAGCTACGAGCAGTACTTC. Encoded protein: CASSSTGQDSYEQYF. Filled out from reference TRBV11-1 and TRBJ2-7, the complete variable domain reads EAEVAQSPRYKITEKSQAVAFWCDPISGHATLYWYRQILGQGPELLVQFQDESVVDDSQLPKDRFSAERLKGVDSTLKIQPAELGDSAMYLCASSSTGQDSYEQYFGPGTRLTVT.

Regarding this clone: Other DNA sequences in the same sample also yield this CDR3. This chain uses TRBV5-4 with TRBJ2-7; no clear D. Germline-derived CDR1 and CDR2 are SGHNT and YYREEE (reference sequence). The germline V and J ends were trimmed by 3 bases and 4 bases, with 11 bases remaining between them. This CDR3 region has 13 residues. The CDR3 DNA reads TGTGCCAGCAGCTCGAGGAGTTCTTACGAGCAGTACTTC. It is translated as CASSSRSSYEQYF.

CDR3 in amino acids: CASSAQTSGSNSNEQFF. The CDR3 DNA sequence: TGTGCCAGCAGCGCACAGACTAGCGGGAGTAATAGCAATGAGCAGTTCTTC. The chain employs TRBV7-9 and TRBJ2-1; 12 bases map to TRBD2. This CDR3 is 17 amino acids long. J lost 6 bases, V lost 5 bases, and 11 bases had no gene match. Germline V gene lookup returns CDR1 SEHNR and CDR2 FQNEAQ (reference sequence).

DNA for the CDR3: TGTGCCAGCAGTGTTGACTCCCCACGTTCCTACGAGCAGTACTTC. Translated, it gives CASSVDSPRSYEQYF. The chain has TRBV2 and TRBJ2-7; D unclear. The CDR3 is 15 amino acids. Germline V gene data show CDR1 as SNHLY and CDR2 as FYNNEI. Trimming removed 4 bases from V and 1 base from J, with 14 bases in between.

V usage is TRBV5-5 and J usage is TRBJ1-1; no firm D call. The V end was cut by 0 bases, the J end by 0 bases, with 6 bases between. CDR1 and CDR2 (germline): SGHKS, YYEKEE (reference sequence). The CDR3 spans 14 residues. CDR3 residues: CASSLDLVNTEAFF. In nucleotides, the CDR3 is TGTGCCAGCAGCTTGGATTTGGTGAACACTGAAGCTTTCTTT.